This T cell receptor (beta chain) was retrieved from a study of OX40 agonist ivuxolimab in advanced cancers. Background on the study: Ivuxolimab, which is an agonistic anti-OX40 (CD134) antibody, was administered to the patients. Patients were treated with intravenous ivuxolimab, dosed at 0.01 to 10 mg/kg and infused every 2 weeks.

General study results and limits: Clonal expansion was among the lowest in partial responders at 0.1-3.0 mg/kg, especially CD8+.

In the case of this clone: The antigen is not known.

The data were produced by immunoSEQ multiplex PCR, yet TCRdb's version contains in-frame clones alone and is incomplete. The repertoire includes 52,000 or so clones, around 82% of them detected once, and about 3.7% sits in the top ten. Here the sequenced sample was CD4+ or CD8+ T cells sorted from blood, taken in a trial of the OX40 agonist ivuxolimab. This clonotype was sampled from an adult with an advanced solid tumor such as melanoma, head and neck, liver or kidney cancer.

The CDR3 DNA sequence: TGCGCCAGCAGCACAGACAAGAACACTGAAGCTTTCTTT. It encodes CASSTDKNTEAFF. This rearrangement joins TRBV5-1 to TRBJ1-1, with no clear D. The CDR3 sequence is 13 residues long. The ends were cut back, 4 bases at V and 1 base at J, with 8 bases in the middle. Germline V gene data show CDR1 as SGHRS and CDR2 as YFSETQ. The whole variable domain, filled in from reference TRBV5-1 and TRBJ1-1, reads KAGVTQTPRYLIKTRGQQVTLSCSPISGHRSVSWYQQTPGQGLQFLFEYFSETQRNKGNFPGRFSGRQFSNSRSEMNVSTLELGDSALYLCASSTDKNTEAFFGQGTRLTVV.